The TCR beta chain under discussion was sequenced for a study of T-cell reconstitution after alpha-beta-depleted transplantation in children. Construction of the TCRbeta library involved unique molecular identifiers. TCRdb ran MiXCR on the PCR reads and lists one entry per CDR3 protein. The table has approximately 520,000 distinct CDR3 sequences, 30% to 35% seen once. There are 12 residues in the CDR3. Germline loops: CDR1 SEHNR, CDR2 FQNEAQ (reference sequence). V shed 2 bases and J shed 6 bases, with 6 bases lying between them. The sample was PBMCs from the stem cell graft donor, taken from the stem cell graft. V gene TRBV7-9 combines with J gene TRBJ2-3; no reliable D call. This sequence was found in a human donor who donated a stem cell graft to a child with aplastic anemia. For the CDR3, the DNA is TGTGCCAGCAGCTTAAGGGTTGATACGCAGTATTTT. Its translation is CASSLRVDTQYF.